The next 29 T cell receptor beta chains were all read from a single sample in a study of cytomegalovirus exposure and HLA in healthy donors. PCR primers comprised 60 Vbeta and 13 Jbeta primers. Data came from immunoSEQ multiplex PCR; TCRdb stores just in-frame clones and leaves some out. The sample spans about 160,000 clones; the ten largest clones claim 1.6%. The sample consisted of PBMCs. Every receptor here comes from a woman aged 45-60 years in good health and CMV-seronegative.

The chain is built from TRBV30 and TRBJ1-5; 7 bases agree with TRBD1. The CDR3 totals 13 residues. V gave up 4 bases and J gave up 2 bases; unmatched junction bases: 2. Germline V gives CDR1 GTSNPN, CDR2 SVGIG (reference sequence). The CDR3 protein is CAWNGQGNQPQHF. CDR3 nucleotides: TGTGCCTGGAACGGACAGGGCAATCAGCCCCAGCATTTT.

The rearrangement joins TRBV23-1 to TRBJ2-2; weak D call: TRBD2 (5 bases). TRBV23-1 carries the ORF label, with uncertain function. Trimming took 5 bases from V and 6 from J, leaving 19 bases between them. The CDR3 spans 16 residues. In DNA, the CDR3 is TGCGCCAGCAGTGGTGATCGGGGAGATGTCCCCGGGGAGCTGTTTTTT. The encoded protein is CASSGDRGDVPGELFF.

V and J are TRBV5-1 and TRBJ2-1; D is perhaps TRBD2 (6 bases). V was clipped by 1 base and J by 8 bases, with 13 bases between them. Per germline, CDR1 SGHRS and CDR2 YFSETQ. The CDR3 is made up of 14 amino acids. As DNA, the CDR3 is TGCGCCAGCAGCTTGAGTCCGCCGGGGGATGAGCAGTTCTTC. Translated, it gives CASSLSPPGDEQFF.

CDR3 in DNA: TGTGCCAGCAGCCCCGGGACTGCGGTAGGTGAGCAGTTCTTC. It codes for CASSPGTAVGEQFF. This chain uses TRBV6-5 with TRBJ2-1; the D gene is possibly TRBD2 (6 bases). The CDR3 runs to 14 residues. The V gene lost 6 bases and the J gene lost 9 bases, with 18 bases spanning the gap. The germline gives CDR1 MNHEY, CDR2 SVGAGI.

Here the CDR3 DNA reads TGTGCCACCAGCAGAGATCACCCCTTATATAGCTCTGGGGCCAACGTCCTGACTTTC. Translation gives CATSRDHPLYSSGANVLTF. The chain couples TRBV15 to TRBJ2-6; no reliable D call. V was shortened by 0 bases and J by 0 bases, with 15 bases between the two germline ends. Germline CDR1 and CDR2: LNHNV and YYDKDF (reference sequence). This CDR3 is 19 amino acids long.

V gene TRBV5-1 combines with J gene TRBJ1-5; no definite D call. The CDR3 extends over 14 amino acids. V lost 4 bases and J lost 0, with 8 bases in between. Germline V lookup: CDR1 SGHRS, CDR2 YFSETQ. The CDR3 spells CASSPDPSNQPQHF. CDR3 nucleotide sequence: TGCGCCAGCAGCCCAGATCCTAGCAATCAGCCCCAGCATTTT.

The chain joins TRBV5-1 to TRBJ2-7; 13 bases are a match to TRBD2. Trimming at V came to 0 bases and at J to 3 bases, leaving 3 bases not matched to a gene. CDR3 size: 16 residues. Looked up from germline, CDR1 is SGHRS and CDR2 is YFSETQ. CDR3 residues: CASSLGLAGGYYEQYF. CDR3 DNA sequence: TGCGCCAGCAGCTTGGGACTAGCGGGGGGATACTACGAGCAGTACTTC.

The chain uses TRBV13 and TRBJ1-4; the D gene is possibly TRBD1 (6 bases). The V gene's germline CDR1 is PRHDT and CDR2 FYEKMQ (reference sequence). This CDR3 is built from 15 residues. V was trimmed by 1 base and J by 6 bases, leaving 12 bases between them. As DNA, the CDR3 is TGTGCCAGCAGCTTAGCAGGGGCTGTCGATGAAAAACTGTTTTTT. Residues: CASSLAGAVDEKLFF.

The chain joins TRBV19 to TRBJ1-4; tentatively, D is TRBD1 (5 bases). Germline values: CDR1 LNHDA, CDR2 SQIVND (reference sequence). The V end lost 1 base, the J end lost 8 bases, and 11 bases lay between the germline ends. The CDR3 sequence is 14 residues long. The CDR3 DNA reads as TGTGCCAGTAGTATAGCAGGGCTGGGGGAAAAACTGTTTTTT. Its translation: CASSIAGLGEKLFF.

This rearrangement joins TRBV9 to TRBJ2-6, with TRBD1 as a possible D gene (6 bases). Germline-derived CDR1 and CDR2 are SGDLS and YYNGEE. V was clipped by 2 bases and J by 1 base, with 13 bases between them. This CDR3 spans 17 amino acids. The CDR3 DNA sequence: TGTGCCAGCAGCGTGAACAGGGACAAGTCTGGGGCCAACGTCCTGACTTTC. Translation gives CASSVNRDKSGANVLTF.

The CDR3 coding sequence is TGTGCCAGCAGCCAAGATCCGAGGCCACGAGGAGAAAAACTGTTTTTT. Translation: CASSQDPRPRGEKLFF. J is TRBJ1-4 and V is TRBV14; D is undetermined. The germline CDR1 and CDR2 sequences are SGHDN and FVKESK. The CDR3 contains 16 residues. V lost 0 bases to trimming and J lost 8 bases, with 16 bases between them.

The V gene is TRBV5-4, the J gene TRBJ2-5, with 9 bases that match TRBD2. Germline V gives CDR1 SGHNT, CDR2 YYREEE (reference sequence). The length of the CDR3 is 13 residues. Losses at the gene ends were 9 bases for V and 5 bases for J; bases not matched to a gene: 8. The DNA for the CDR3 is TGTGCCACTAAAGCGGGGGGAGTCGAGACCCAGTACTTC. This sequence encodes CATKAGGVETQYF.

The genes are TRBV7-9 and TRBJ1-1; perhaps TRBD1 as D (5 bases). Trimming stripped 5 bases from V and 0 bases from J, with 19 bases between. This CDR3 contains 17 residues. Germline CDR1 and CDR2: SEHNR and FQNEAQ (reference sequence). CDR3 region: CASSQLTGAIMNTEAFF. The CDR3 DNA is TGTGCCAGCAGCCAACTCACTGGGGCGATTATGAACACTGAAGCTTTCTTT.

The gene calls are TRBV27 and TRBJ2-7; 7 bases agree with TRBD1. With V trimmed by 4 bases and J by 0 bases, 3 bases remained unmatched. The CDR3 is 14 residues long. CDR1 and CDR2 from the germline V gene are MNHEY and SMNVEV (reference sequence). CDR3 region: CASSYRGSSYEQYF. CDR3 coding DNA: TGTGCCAGCAGTTACAGGGGAAGCTCCTACGAGCAGTACTTC.

The V and J genes are TRBV4-2 and TRBJ2-2; no definite D call. This CDR3 comprises 14 residues. V was pared by 3 bases and J by 6 bases, with 11 bases between. CDR1 and CDR2 (germline): LGHNA, YNFKEQ. The CDR3 loop reads CASSQVVRAGELFF. CDR3 bases: TGTGCCAGCAGCCAGGTTGTTAGAGCCGGGGAGCTGTTTTTT.

This chain joins TRBV7-2 and TRBJ1-5; D remains unclear. V lost 1 base and J 1 base, leaving 11 bases between the germline ends. The CDR3 has 16 residues. Germline V lookup: CDR1 SGHTA, CDR2 FQGNSA. CDR3 DNA sequence: TGTGCCAGCAGCTTAGGAACAACTAGGAGCAATCAGCCCCAGCATTTT. It translates to CASSLGTTRSNQPQHF.

The V call is TRBV9, the J call TRBJ2-3; tentatively, D is TRBD2 (6 bases). Germline V gives CDR1 SGDLS, CDR2 YYNGEE. This CDR3 is 15 amino acids long. The germline V and J ends were trimmed by 0 bases and 2 bases, with 10 bases remaining between them. The CDR3 spells CASSVASSATDTQYF. The CDR3 nucleotides are TGTGCCAGCAGCGTAGCCTCTAGCGCCACAGATACGCAGTATTTT.

The chain is built from TRBV4-2 and TRBJ2-3; 9 nucleotides align to TRBD2. Trimming took 1 base from V and 5 from J; bases not matched to a gene: 7. Germline V CDR1 and CDR2: LGHNA, YNFKEQ. The CDR3 is 16 residues long. CDR3 protein: CASSQVVAGEIDTQYF. As DNA, the CDR3 is TGTGCCAGCAGCCAAGTGGTAGCGGGAGAAATAGATACGCAGTATTTT.

V and J are TRBV7-3 and TRBJ2-3; 8 bases fit TRBD2. V was clipped by 6 bases and J by 4 bases; unmatched bases: 3. The CDR3 consists of 13 residues. Germline lookup yields CDR1 SGHTA and CDR2 FQGTGA. This chain's CDR3 is CASSLAGPDTQYF. The CDR3 nucleotides are TGTGCCAGCAGTCTAGCGGGCCCAGATACGCAGTATTTT.

This chain connects TRBV4-1 to TRBJ2-1; TRBD2 might be the D (5 bases). Germline assignment: CDR1 MGHRA and CDR2 YSYEKL. The CDR3 covers 13 residues. Trimming stripped 0 bases from V and 8 bases from J, with 8 bases between. In nucleotides, the CDR3 is TGCGCCAGCAGCCAAGATATGGAGGATGAGCAGTTCTTC. This translates into CASSQDMEDEQFF.

V usage is TRBV7-3 and J usage is TRBJ1-2; weak D call: TRBD1 (6 bases). Germline CDR1 and CDR2: SGHTA and FQGTGA. With 0 bases removed from V and 6 bases from J, the gap between germline ends came to 11 bases. This CDR3 region has 14 residues. The CDR3 sequence is CASSLTGAGDGYTF. As DNA, the CDR3 is TGTGCCAGCAGCTTAACTGGGGCAGGGGATGGCTACACCTTC. The full variable domain, its missing parts supplied by reference TRBV7-3 and TRBJ1-2, is GAGVSQTPSNKVTEKGKYVELRCDPISGHTALYWYRQSLGQGPEFLIYFQGTGAADDSGLPNDRFFAVRPEGSVSTLKIQRTERGDSAVYLCASSLTGAGDGYTFGSGTRLTVV.

The chain combines TRBV5-4 with TRBJ2-1; maybe TRBD2 (6 bases). With 4 bases removed from V and 7 bases from J, the gap between germline ends came to 15 bases. Per the germline V gene, CDR1 is SGHNT and CDR2 is YYREEE (reference sequence). The CDR3 contains 14 residues. Written as DNA, the CDR3 is TGTGCCAGCAGCCCCCGGCGGGATACTAATGAGCAGTTCTTC. This encodes CASSPRRDTNEQFF.

The rearrangement uses TRBV7-3 and TRBJ2-1; D unresolved. Trimming stripped 4 bases from V and 5 bases from J, with 6 bases between. The V gene's germline CDR1 is SGHTA and CDR2 FQGTGA. The CDR3 loop spans 12 amino acids. In DNA form, the CDR3 reads TGTGCCAGCAGCTCGTTCGACAATGAGCAGTTCTTC. This translates into CASSSFDNEQFF.

The rearrangement joins TRBV4-2 to TRBJ1-6; 8 nucleotides match TRBD1. Trimming cost V 3 bases and J 6 bases; bases outside gene matches: 10. Germline values: CDR1 LGHNA, CDR2 YNFKEQ. This CDR3 spans 17 amino acids. The CDR3 DNA reads as TGTGCCAGCAGCCAGGCTCCCGGGACAGGCCTTAATTCACCCCTCCACTTT. Translation: CASSQAPGTGLNSPLHF.

This chain joins TRBV11-2 and TRBJ1-3; TRBD1 agrees at 7 bases. This CDR3 region has 15 residues. V lost 2 bases and J lost 3; bases outside the gene matches: 4. Germline CDR1 and CDR2: SGHAT and FQNNGV. The CDR3 region is CASSLTGVDGNTIYF. CDR3 nucleotide sequence: TGTGCCAGCAGCTTAACAGGGGTGGATGGAAACACCATATATTTT.

CDR3 region: CAWSVLGASGYTF. The CDR3 nucleotides are TGTGCCTGGAGTGTACTGGGGGCGTCGGGCTACACCTTC. The rearrangement links TRBV30 to TRBJ1-2; perhaps TRBD1 as D (6 bases). Per the germline V gene, CDR1 is GTSNPN and CDR2 is SVGIG (reference sequence). This CDR3 is built from 13 residues. V lost 0 bases, J lost 8 bases, and 13 bases lay in between.

This chain uses TRBV7-9 with TRBJ1-1, with unresolved D. Germline V gives CDR1 SEHNR, CDR2 FQNEAQ (reference sequence). The V and J ends lost 6 bases and 1 base respectively, with 6 bases between them. The CDR3 is made up of 12 amino acids. CDR3 loop: CASRRGNTEAFF. The DNA for the CDR3 is TGTGCCAGCAGGCGGGGGAACACTGAAGCTTTCTTT.

The gene calls are TRBV28 and TRBJ2-7; TRBD2 matches 7 bases. The CDR3 spans 13 residues. The germline CDR1 and CDR2 sequences are MDHEN and SYDVKM. Trimming at V came to 7 bases and at J to 2 bases, leaving 5 bases not matched to a gene. CDR3 sequence: CASMGRVTYEQYF. Here the CDR3 DNA reads TGTGCCAGCATGGGGAGGGTAACCTACGAGCAGTACTTC.

The chain recombines TRBV29-1 with TRBJ2-2; 7 positions match TRBD1. This CDR3 region has 13 residues. The ends lost 7 bases at V and 6 bases at J; junction bases unmatched: 8. Germline lookup yields CDR1 SQVTM and CDR2 ANQGSEA. The CDR3: CSARGFGAGELFF. DNA of the CDR3: TGCAGCGCCAGGGGGTTTGGGGCCGGGGAGCTGTTTTTT.